This T cell receptor (beta chain) was obtained from a study of PD-1 blockade in classical Hodgkin lymphoma. The table came from immunoSEQ multiplex PCR; TCRdb's copy has only in-frame clones and leaves some out. The sample includes tens of thousands of clones, 75% to 90% of them seen just once. The germline CDR1 and CDR2 sequences are MDHEN and SYDVKM. Trimming removed 2 bases from V and 0 bases from J, with 11 bases in between. The CDR3 length is 15 residues. Each and every patient relapsed after autologous stem cell transplantation, and patients got differing brentuximab vedotin exposure. The chain combines TRBV28 with TRBJ2-7; D gene ambiguous. The source material was peripheral blood mononuclear cells (PBMCs), sampled before the second cycle of nivolumab. This sequence originates from a human donor with classical Hodgkin lymphoma. The CDR3 bases are TGTGCCAGCAGTTTAAGGTCTCTGCCCTCCTACGAGCAGTACTTC. The encoded protein is CASSLRSLPSYEQYF.